This T cell receptor beta chain stems from a study of beta chain features in type 1 diabetes. Study outcomes and limitations: The naive, central memory and Treg TCRB repertoires showed an apparent similarity that was greater among patients than among healthy donors.

Every isolated RNA sample was fully reverse transcribed, so sequencing captured expressed TCRB transcripts. Read counts averaged approximately 3.5 million for samples of naive, central memory and regulatory T cells. The table came from immunoSEQ multiplex PCR; TCRdb's copy has only in-frame clones and leaves some out. The sample includes 620,000 or so clones, 15% to 19% seen only once; the top ten take 0.09% to 0.095%. In regard to this clone: Its antigen is unidentified.

Germline V lookup: CDR1 KGHSH, CDR2 LQKENI. V was pared by 4 bases and J by 2 bases, with 4 bases of the junction left unmatched. The CDR3 consists of 15 residues. The chain uses TRBV18 and TRBJ2-1; TRBD2 agrees at 8 bases. Sequenced input: naive CD4+ T cells from blood. The receptor's source is a man aged 18 to 35 in good health. The chain's CDR3 is CASSLREGAYNEQFF. The DNA of the CDR3 is TGTGCCAGCTCACTCCGGGAGGGAGCCTACAATGAGCAGTTCTTC.